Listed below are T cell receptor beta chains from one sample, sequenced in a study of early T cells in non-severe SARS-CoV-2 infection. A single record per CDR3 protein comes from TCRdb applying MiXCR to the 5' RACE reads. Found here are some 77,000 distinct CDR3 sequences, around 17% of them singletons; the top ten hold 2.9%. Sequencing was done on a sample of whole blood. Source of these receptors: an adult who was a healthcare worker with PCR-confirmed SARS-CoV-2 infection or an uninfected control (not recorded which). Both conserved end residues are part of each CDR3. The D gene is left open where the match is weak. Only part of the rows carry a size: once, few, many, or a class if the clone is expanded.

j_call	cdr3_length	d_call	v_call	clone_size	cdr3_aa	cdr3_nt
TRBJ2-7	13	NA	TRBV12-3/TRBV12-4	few	CASSRRQDYEQYF	TGTGCCAGCAGTAGGCGACAGGACTACGAGCAGTACTTC
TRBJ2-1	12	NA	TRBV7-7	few	CASSLTGNEQFF	TGTGCTAGCAGCTTAACAGGGAATGAGCAGTTCTTC
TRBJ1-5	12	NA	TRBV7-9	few	CASARYNQPQHF	TGTGCCAGCGCCCGATACAATCAGCCCCAGCATTTT
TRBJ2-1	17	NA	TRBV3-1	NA	CASSQGFDQSSYNEQFF	TGTGCCAGCAGCCAAGGTTTTGACCAAAGCTCCTACAATGAGCAGTTCTTC
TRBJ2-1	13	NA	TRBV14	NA	CASSQSTGSEQFF	TGTGCCAGCAGCCAATCTACAGGGAGTGAGCAGTTCTTC
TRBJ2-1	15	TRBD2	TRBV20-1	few	CSAPRTSGKGNEQFF	TGCAGTGCTCCCCGGACTAGCGGCAAGGGGAATGAGCAGTTCTTC
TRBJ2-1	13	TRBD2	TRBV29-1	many	CSVRLAGGNEQFF	TGCAGCGTCAGACTAGCGGGGGGGAATGAGCAGTTCTTC
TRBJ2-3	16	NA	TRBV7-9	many	CASSLAGPASTDTQYF	TGTGCCAGCAGCTTGGCCGGGCCAGCTAGCACAGATACGCAGTATTTT
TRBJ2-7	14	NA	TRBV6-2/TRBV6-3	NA	CASSGTTTPYEQYF	TGTGCCAGCAGTGGGACAACCACCCCCTACGAGCAGTACTTC
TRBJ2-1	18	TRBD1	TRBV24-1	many	CATSGQGRLGLPYNEQFF	TGTGCCACCAGTGGACAGGGAAGATTGGGTTTGCCCTACAATGAGCAGTTCTTC
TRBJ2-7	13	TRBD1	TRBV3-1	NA	CASRGQGAGEQYF	TGTGCCAGCAGGGGACAGGGGGCAGGTGAGCAGTACTTC
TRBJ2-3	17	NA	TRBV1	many	CTSSQEVLSGRLDTQYF	TGCACCAGCAGCCAAGAGGTCCTTAGCGGGAGATTAGATACGCAGTATTTT
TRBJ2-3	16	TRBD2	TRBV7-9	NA	CASINSGGVVADTQYF	TGTGCCAGCATCAATAGCGGGGGGGTCGTCGCAGATACGCAGTATTTT
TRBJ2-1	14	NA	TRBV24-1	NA	CATSDFAGSNEQFF	TGTGCCACCAGTGATTTTGCAGGCTCCAATGAGCAGTTCTTC
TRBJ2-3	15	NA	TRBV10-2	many	CASSGDGQTRDTQYF	TGCGCCAGCAGTGGGGACGGTCAAACACGGGATACGCAGTATTTT
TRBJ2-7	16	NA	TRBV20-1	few	CSARRGGSWVGYEQYF	TGCAGTGCTAGGAGGGGAGGCTCTTGGGTAGGGTACGAGCAGTACTTC
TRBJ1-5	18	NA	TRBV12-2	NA	CASRLARASEYSNQPQHF	TGTGCAAGTCGCTTAGCGAGAGCGAGCGAGTATAGCAATCAGCCCCAGCATTTT
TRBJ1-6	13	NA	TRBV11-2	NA	CASSSGRQGPLHF	TGTGCCAGCAGCTCGGGCCGCCAGGGCCCCCTCCACTTT
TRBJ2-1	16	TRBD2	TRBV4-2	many	CASSQVGAGGRDEQFF	TGTGCCAGCAGCCAAGTGGGAGCGGGAGGAAGGGATGAGCAGTTCTTC
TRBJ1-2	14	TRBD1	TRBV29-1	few	CSALQGAEGSGYTF	TGCAGCGCCTTACAGGGGGCAGAAGGAAGTGGCTACACCTTC
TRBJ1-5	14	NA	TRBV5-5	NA	CASSLWGAGQPQHF	TGTGCCAGCAGCTTGTGGGGGGCAGGACAGCCCCAGCATTTT
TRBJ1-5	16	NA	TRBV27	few	CASSLGQGFSNQPQHF	TGTGCCAGCAGTTTAGGTCAGGGCTTTAGCAATCAGCCCCAGCATTTT
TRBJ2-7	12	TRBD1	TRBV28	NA	CATGDSYYEQYF	TGTGCCACAGGGGACAGTTACTACGAGCAGTACTTC
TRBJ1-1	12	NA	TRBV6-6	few	CASSSPGGEAFF	TGTGCCAGCAGTTCCCCTGGGGGTGAAGCTTTCTTT
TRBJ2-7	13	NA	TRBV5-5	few	CASSRGVNSEQYF	TGTGCCAGCAGTCGAGGGGTAAACAGCGAGCAGTACTTC
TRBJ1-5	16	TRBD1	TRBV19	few	CASSLRTGGAWQPQHF	TGTGCCAGTAGTCTCCGGACAGGGGGAGCCTGGCAGCCCCAGCATTTT